This paragraph reports one TCR beta chain. The antigen is unknown. Using its own MiXCR run on the reads, TCRdb lists one record per CDR3 protein. The sample has roughly 230,000 distinct CDR3 sequences; approximately 22% are singletons. These data originate in a study of T cell repertoires in cytomegalovirus infection. Study-wide background: It can be stated that public TCR beta signatures indicated CMV infection as well as a matching HLA type. Broader study findings: HLA-C-restricted CMV clonotypes gave the most frequent clonotype in two of eight donors. Summed frequency of shared TCR beta families picked out CMV carriers who also had the relevant HLA.

The CDR3 consists of 16 residues. V gave up 1 base and J gave up 9 bases, with 16 bases separating them. Germline-derived CDR1 and CDR2 are SGHVS and FQNEAQ. Sequenced material: CD8+ T cells from PBMCs. The chain has TRBV7-8 and TRBJ1-6; D remains ambiguous. The clonotype comes from a human donor in good health (CMV status not recorded). Some clones in this sample may be carry-over from other donors' samples. The DNA for the CDR3 is TGTGCCAGCAGCTTAGGGGGAACTCAAAAGGGTTCACCCCTCCACTTT. Residues: CASSLGGTQKGSPLHF.